The source of this TCR beta chain is a study of T cell responses to AZD1222 COVID-19 vaccine listed by TCRdb under 2021. Concerning the study at large: Because spike-specific TCR depth and breadth did not differ between the two schedules, AZD1222 recipients who got a second dose at roughly 4 weeks were pooled with those who got a second dose at roughly 12 weeks. Enrollment into the trials was organized by age into subgroups of 18-55, 56-69 and 70-plus years, and those subgroups contained around 150, 28 and 57 TCR-sequenced participants, respectively. TCR sequencing covered 230 to 250 trial participants: 200 to 210 given two doses of AZD1222 and around 26 given two doses of MenACWY control vaccine. Study-wide conclusions, independent of this receptor: Reportedly, almost half of the unique spike-specific TCRs recognized epitopes lying outside the regions that are mutated in the B.1.351 and B.1.1.7 variants. In the small 56-69-year group, the increase in depth fell short of significance, most likely because of low power. Conclusions about previously exposed vaccinees are limited, since just five or six AZD1222 recipients were seropositive for SARS-CoV-2 at baseline. Most participants were white British and females outnumbered males, and the authors suggested that clonal diversity may have been underestimated. Because no day 14 peak-response samples were available, repertoires were characterized only after the peak T cell response. The whole spike protein was spanned by vaccine-associated CD4 TCRs, and dominant responses were seen in regions 160-218 and 743-854. Spike-specific TCR breadth and depth rose significantly after two AZD1222 doses compared with day 0 and with MenACWY recipients.

Reading the label with the study, this specimen's time point is: baseline before first vaccination. The vaccinee samples were drawn from two UK trials, COV001 and COV002, one of which was a single-blind randomized controlled phase 2/3 trial testing AZD1222 (ChAdOx1 nCoV-19) in healthy adults. Trial participant PBMC samples were collected at day 0 and day 28 after the second dose for TCRbeta chain sequencing. As regards this clone: No cognate antigen has been identified for it. No quality values exist for individual bases; no much larger clone is one base distant.

The CDR3 regions of human TCRbeta chains were analyzed by immunosequencing. Per the authors' processing: Repertoire TCRs were checked for matches against a reference library of SARS-CoV-2-specific TCRs that had been generated using the MIRA antigen-specificity platform. Breadth was defined as the fraction of unique TCRs that were SARS-CoV-2-associated, and depth was defined as the fraction of total T cells that were SARS-CoV-2-associated. Each spike-specific TCR was assigned to its reactive spike region and to a CD4 or CD8 class using the MIRA data. Log10-transformed breadth and depth values were compared by one-way ANOVA with Sidak's multiple comparisons tests. Entries here come from immuneACCESS through TCRdb and include only in-frame sequences with V and J called. Some clones fail to appear in such tables; in the studies checked, an unresolved V gene covers under half of the shortfall, and the cause of the remainder is unknown. That table supplies the V and J calls and clone size; D and trimming were determined from the DNA. Recorded for this sample are 150,000 or so clones; 70% to 90% of them occurred a single time. The ten largest clones capture about 5% of the sample.

Taken from cysteine to phenylalanine, the CDR3 has 14 residues. Only CDR3 DNA remains: 42 bases, in frame from the first base. V is reduced by 0 bases and J by 1 base, leaving a spacing of 7 bases between them. The germline V gene sets CDR1 to SGHRS and CDR2 to YFSETQ. The clonotype comes from an adult in good health. Recombination joined TRBV5-1 with TRBJ1-2; no D gene is confidently identified. Sequencing was performed on peripheral blood, taken on day 0 of AZD1222 vaccination. The bases read TGCGCCAGCAGCTTGGAGGGCAGTAACTATGGCTACACCTTC. The translation is CASSLEGSNYGYTF.